A selection of T cell receptor beta chains follows, all from one sample in a study of CD8+ T cells in alopecia areata. Some clones are missing from TCRdb's copy, which holds only in-frame ones; the method was immunoSEQ multiplex PCR. This table holds fewer than 200,000 clones, roughly 62% found once. Material: CD8+ T cells sorted from blood, obtained at week 24, from a patient treated with tofacitinib. Receptors were obtained from a human donor with alopecia areata. Both conserved end residues are part of each CDR3. A D gene is named only where the DNA matches it firmly. Not every row has a clone size; where given, it reads once, few, many or a size class.

TRBV5-1,TRBD2,NA,TRBJ2-7,TGCGCCAGCAGCTGGACTAGCGGATCCTACGAGCAGTACTTC,CASSWTSGSYEQYF
TRBV15,NA,NA,TRBJ1-1,TGTGCCACCAGCAGGGAATCGGGTGGAGCTTTCTTT,CATSRESGGAFF
TRBV2,NA,few,TRBJ2-7,TGTGCCAGCTTCGGGGGTCGCTTCGAGCAGTACTTC,CASFGGRFEQYF
TRBV10-3,NA,NA,TRBJ2-5,TGTGCCATCAGTGAGTCTGCAGAAGAGACCCAGTACTTC,CAISESAEETQYF
TRBV15,NA,NA,TRBJ2-6,TGTGCCACCAGCAGCTCTCCCGGGTCTGGGGCCAACGTCCTGACTTTC,CATSSSPGSGANVLTF
TRBV30,TRBD1,few,TRBJ1-5,TGTGCCTGGAGTGGACAGGGGAGTGAGCCCCAGCATTTT,CAWSGQGSEPQHF
TRBV13,TRBD1,NA,TRBJ2-7,TGTGCCAGCAGTGCTCGGGACAGGGAGTACGAGCAGTACTTC,CASSARDREYEQYF
TRBV9,NA,NA,TRBJ1-5,TGTGCCAGCAGCGAGGGGGGCAATCAGCCCCAGCATTTT,CASSEGGNQPQHF
TRBV7-2,NA,NA,TRBJ1-5,TGTGCCAGCAGCCTTACAGGCATACCCAATCAGCCCCAGCATTTT,CASSLTGIPNQPQHF
TRBV7-2,NA,NA,TRBJ2-4,TGTGCCAGCAGCCGCTTGTCCAAAAACATTCAGTACTTC,CASSRLSKNIQYF
TRBV7-9,NA,NA,TRBJ1-1,TGTGCCAGCAGCCCTTTAGGGACACAAAACACTGAAGCTTTCTTT,CASSPLGTQNTEAFF
TRBV10-3,NA,few,TRBJ2-3,TGTGCCATCAGTCTTGACACCCTCACAGATACGCAGTATTTT,CAISLDTLTDTQYF
TRBV9,TRBD1,NA,TRBJ1-2,TGTGCCAGCAGCGTCAGAACCGGGACAGGTGTTTCGGGCTACACCTTC,CASSVRTGTGVSGYTF
TRBV27,NA,NA,TRBJ2-5,TGTGCCAGCAGTCTCAGGGTTAGCGAGACCCAGTACTTC,CASSLRVSETQYF
TRBV30,TRBD2,NA,TRBJ2-1,TGTGCCTGGACATCTAGCGGGGGGGCTAAGTTCTTC,CAWTSSGGAKFF
TRBV23-1,NA,few,TRBJ1-2,TGCGCCAGCATAAGCAGGAATCGGTATGGCTACACCTTC,CASISRNRYGYTF
TRBV7-9,NA,NA,TRBJ2-2,TGTGCCAGCCTAAAGGGGACCGGGGAGCTGTTTTTT,CASLKGTGELFF
TRBV4-1,NA,NA,TRBJ2-3,TGCGCCAGCAGCCTCTCTGGGGGAACCACAGATACGCAGTATTTT,CASSLSGGTTDTQYF
TRBV9,NA,NA,TRBJ1-1,TGTGCCAGCCGGGTAGGGGAGAACACTGAAGCTTTCTTT,CASRVGENTEAFF
TRBV30,TRBD1,NA,TRBJ2-5,TGTGCCTGGAGTGCCGAACAGGGGGAGACCCAGTACTTC,CAWSAEQGETQYF
TRBV4-1,TRBD1,NA,TRBJ2-7,TGCGCCAGCAGCCAAGAGGGACAGCCCCGACTCTACGAGCAGTACTTC,CASSQEGQPRLYEQYF
TRBV29-1,NA,few,TRBJ2-2,TGCAGCGTTGAACATGACACCGGGGAGCTGTTTTTT,CSVEHDTGELFF
TRBV4-1,NA,NA,TRBJ1-4,TGCGCCAGCAGCCCCCGTGTTAATGAAAAACTGTTTTTT,CASSPRVNEKLFF
TRBV30,TRBD1,NA,TRBJ2-1,TGTGCCTGGAATACGTTTGGACAGGACGACAATGAGCAGTTCTTC,CAWNTFGQDDNEQFF
TRBV13,NA,few,TRBJ2-5,TGTGCCAGCAGCTTAGGCCTTGGATTAGAGACCCAGTACTTC,CASSLGLGLETQYF
TRBV18,NA,few,TRBJ2-7,TGTGCCAGCTCACCCGGGGAGCCTACCTACGAGCAGTACTTC,CASSPGEPTYEQYF
TRBV9,NA,NA,TRBJ1-6,TGTGCCAGCAGCGTAGGAGGCGCAATTAATTCACCCCTCCACTTT,CASSVGGAINSPLHF
TRBV6-6,NA,NA,TRBJ2-1,TGTGCCAGCAGCGGTGGGGGGTGGAATGAGCAGTTCTTC,CASSGGGWNEQFF
TRBV27,NA,NA,TRBJ1-1,TGTGCCAGCAGTTTAGGGGGTAACACTGAAGCTTTCTTT,CASSLGGNTEAFF
TRBV5-1,NA,NA,TRBJ2-7,TGCGCCAGCAGCGGGGCGGACTACGAGCAGTACTTC,CASSGADYEQYF
TRBV7-9,TRBD2,NA,TRBJ2-3,TGTGCCAGCAGCCGTCCACTGGGACTAGCGGGGGAGATCACAGATACGCAGTATTTT,CASSRPLGLAGEITDTQYF
TRBV13,TRBD1,once,TRBJ1-5,TGTGCCAGCAGTATCAGGGGGCAGGGCAATCAGCCCCAGCATTTT,CASSIRGQGNQPQHF
TRBV6-5,NA,NA,TRBJ1-5,TGTGCCAGCAGCCCACCCGGGCCCCAGCATTTT,CASSPPGPQHF
TRBV12-5,NA,NA,TRBJ2-7,TGTGCTAGTGGTTCTGCCTACGAGCAGTACTTC,CASGSAYEQYF
TRBV5-4,NA,few,TRBJ2-1,TGTGCCAGCAGCTTGGGGTTGGGCAATGAGCAGTTCTTC,CASSLGLGNEQFF
TRBV27,NA,NA,TRBJ2-7,TGTGCCAGCAGTTTAAGACTCGACTACGAGCAGTACTTC,CASSLRLDYEQYF
TRBV7-9,NA,NA,TRBJ1-2,TGTGCCAGCAGCTTATCCCCTCGGCTCACGGACTACTATGGCTACACCTTC,CASSLSPRLTDYYGYTF
TRBV7-9,NA,NA,TRBJ2-7,TGTGCCAGCAGCAGCGGGACAGGCAACGAGCAGTACTTC,CASSSGTGNEQYF
TRBV5-6,TRBD1,NA,TRBJ1-5,TGTGCCAGCAGCGAACACGGGACAGGCGATCAGCCCCAGCATTTT,CASSEHGTGDQPQHF
TRBV15,NA,once,TRBJ1-1,TGTGCCACCAGCAGAGTCGGAGGGGTCGCTTTCTTT,CATSRVGGVAFF
TRBV7-2,NA,NA,TRBJ2-7,TGTGCCAGCAGCTTAGCTGGAAAAACCTACGAGCAGTACTTC,CASSLAGKTYEQYF
TRBV27,TRBD1,once,TRBJ2-1,TGTGCCAGCAGTCCGGGACAGGGTTACAATGAGCAGTTCTTC,CASSPGQGYNEQFF
TRBV6-5,NA,once,TRBJ2-5,TGTGCCAGCAGTTACTTTGAGACCCAGTACTTC,CASSYFETQYF
TRBV10-3,NA,NA,TRBJ2-5,TGTGCCATCAGGACGACCGATCAAGAGACCCAGTACTTC,CAIRTTDQETQYF
TRBV9,TRBD1,NA,TRBJ2-1,TGTGCCAGCAGCCCCCGACAGGGGGGGTACAATGAGCAGTTCTTC,CASSPRQGGYNEQFF
TRBV30,NA,few,TRBJ1-5,TGTGCCTGGAGTGTCGGAGGGGGCAATCAGCCCCAGCATTTT,CAWSVGGGNQPQHF
TRBV4-2,NA,few,TRBJ1-1,TGTGCCAGCAGCCAAGGAAGTCCAGGACAGGAAGCTTTCTTT,CASSQGSPGQEAFF
TRBV27,NA,NA,TRBJ2-3,TGTGCCAGCAGTTTTCTTGAAGGATTGCGGACAGATACGCAGTATTTT,CASSFLEGLRTDTQYF
TRBV2,TRBD1,NA,TRBJ1-6,TGTGCCAGCAGTGACGCAGGGGGCGGGAATTCACCCCTCCACTTT,CASSDAGGGNSPLHF
TRBV2,TRBD1,NA,TRBJ2-5,TGTGCCAGGAACAGGGGGCATCAAGTAATTACACAAGAGACCCAGTACTTC,CARNRGHQVITQETQYF
TRBV19,NA,few,TRBJ1-5,TGTGCCAGTGAAGGTCAGCGTAGCAATCAGCCCCAGCATTTT,CASEGQRSNQPQHF
TRBV4-2,NA,NA,TRBJ2-1,TGTGCCAGCAGCCAAGATCCATGGTTAGCTTACCCGCACCCCAATGAGCAGTTCTTC,CASSQDPWLAYPHPNEQFF
TRBV2,NA,NA,TRBJ2-6,TGTGCCAGCATGCCATCTGGGGCCAACGTCCTGACTTTC,CASMPSGANVLTF
TRBV2,NA,NA,TRBJ2-7,TGTGCCAGCAGTGAAGCGGACCGCTACCGTAACTTC,CASSEADRYRNF